A selection of T cell receptor beta chains follows, all from one sample in a study of neurological immune-mediated disorders. TCRdb used MiXCR to reprocess the 5' RACE reads, holding one entry per CDR3 protein. The sample records about 71,000 distinct CDR3 sequences, 4.5% to 5.5% being singletons. The sample was PBMCs. These receptors all come from a man aged 25 to 40 with multiple sclerosis. Both conserved end residues are part of each CDR3. The order of the fields is D gene, J gene, V gene, clone size, CDR3 protein, CDR3 DNA. D genes are given only for firm matches. The size of a clone is reported for some rows only, either as once, few or many, or as a class for expanded clones.

TRBD1 TRBJ2-5 TRBV9 many CASSVGTGGARTQYF TGTGCCAGCAGCGTAGGTACAGGGGGCGCGAGGACCCAGTACTTC
. TRBJ2-1 TRBV3-1 many CASSQRETRTKNEQFF TGTGCCAGCAGCCAAAGAGAGACTAGGACAAAGAATGAGCAGTTCTTC
. TRBJ1-4 TRBV4-1 many CASSQGANEKLFF TGCGCCAGCAGCCAAGGGGCTAATGAAAAACTGTTTTTT
. TRBJ2-3 TRBV5-1 many CASSPSSGDTQYF TGCGCCAGCAGCCCCTCGAGTGGGGATACGCAGTATTTT
. TRBJ1-4 TRBV20-1 many CSARRGGAGEKLFF TGCAGTGCTAGACGGGGGGGCGCGGGTGAAAAACTGTTTTTT
. TRBJ1-1 TRBV6-5 many CASRENTEAFF TGTGCCAGCAGGGAGAACACTGAAGCTTTCTTT
. TRBJ2-3 TRBV9 many CASSVSSTDTQYF TGTGCCAGCAGCGTCTCTAGCACAGATACGCAGTATTTT
TRBD1 TRBJ1-1 TRBV5-1 . CASSFVAGGDRGVAKAFF TGCGCCAGCAGCTTCGTTGCCGGGGGGGACAGGGGTGTTGCTAAAGCTTTCTTT
. TRBJ1-3 TRBV5-1 many CASSFGSSGNTIYF TGCGCCAGCAGCTTCGGCAGCTCTGGAAACACCATATATTTT
TRBD1 TRBJ1-2 TRBV9 many CASSTWTGTHGYTF TGTGCCAGCAGCACGTGGACAGGGACGCATGGCTACACCTTC
. TRBJ2-2 TRBV20-1 few CRDGPNTGELFF TGCAGAGACGGACCGAACACCGGGGAGCTGTTTTTT
. TRBJ1-1 TRBV7-9 many CASSFRQSEAFF TGTGCCAGCAGCTTTAGGCAGTCTGAAGCTTTCTTT
. TRBJ1-1 TRBV12-3/TRBV12-4 many CASIKRGNTEAFF TGTGCCAGCATCAAACGGGGGAACACTGAAGCTTTCTTT
. TRBJ2-5 TRBV7-9 few CASSETDLQETQYF TGTGCCAGCAGTGAGACAGACCTCCAAGAGACCCAGTACTTC
TRBD2 TRBJ2-1 TRBV29-1 many CSVEEGRVDNEQFF TGCAGCGTTGAAGAGGGGAGGGTGGACAATGAGCAGTTCTTC
. TRBJ2-1 TRBV4-2 . CASSQGIGAGGWQFF TGTGCCAGCAGCCAAGGGATAGGGGCCGGAGGATGGCAGTTCTTC
. TRBJ2-7 TRBV5-5 many CASSLLHEQYF TGTGCCAGCAGCTTGCTCCACGAGCAGTACTTC
. TRBJ2-4 TRBV6-1 few CASSEAPRMGKIQYF TGTGCCAGCAGTGAAGCGCCCCGAATGGGAAAAATTCAGTACTTC
TRBD1 TRBJ2-6 TRBV7-6 many CASSPARQGPYSGANVLTF TGTGCCAGCAGCCCAGCTAGACAGGGGCCTTACTCTGGGGCCAACGTCCTGACTTTC
TRBD1 TRBJ1-5 TRBV5-1 few CASRPGTGDQPQHF TGCGCCAGCAGACCCGGGACAGGAGATCAGCCCCAGCATTTT
TRBD1 TRBJ1-2 TRBV11-2 many CASSPGTGLRYGYTF TGTGCCAGCAGCCCGGGGACAGGGCTTCGCTATGGCTACACCTTC
TRBD1 TRBJ1-1 TRBV12-3/TRBV12-4 many CASSLGGQGNTEAFF TGTGCCAGCAGTTTAGGGGGACAGGGGAACACTGAAGCTTTCTTT
. TRBJ2-5 TRBV3-1 many CASSGDLLETQYF TGTGCCAGCAGTGGGGACTTGTTGGAGACCCAGTACTTC
. TRBJ1-1 TRBV7-9 many CASSGPSEGLNTEAFF TGTGCCAGCAGCGGGCCCTCGGAGGGACTGAACACTGAAGCTTTCTTT
TRBD1 TRBJ1-6 TRBV5-1 few CASSFGTGVDSPLNF TGCGCCAGCAGCTTCGGGACAGGGGTCGATTCACCCCTCAACTTT
. TRBJ1-1 TRBV20-1 few CSAPRTPLGAFF TGCAGTGCCCCGCGGACTCCATTAGGGGCTTTCTTT
. TRBJ2-5 TRBV20-1 many CSASHPGKETQYF TGCAGTGCTAGCCACCCAGGGAAGGAGACCCAGTACTTC
. TRBJ1-4 TRBV4-1 few CASSQEVQPVKLFF TGCGCCAGCAGCCAAGAAGTGCAGCCCGTGAAACTGTTTTTT
. TRBJ1-5 TRBV20-1 few CSASKSADQPQNF TGCAGTGCTAGCAAGTCGGCGGATCAGCCCCAGAATTTT
. TRBJ2-1 TRBV10-3 many CAINSTAQLRGRHNEQFF TGTGCCATCAACAGTACAGCCCAACTTAGGGGTAGGCACAATGAGCAGTTCTTC
TRBD2 TRBJ2-2 TRBV7-8 many CASSSRRRGGARGTGELFF TGTGCCAGCAGCTCCCGGAGGCGCGGGGGGGCGCGTGGCACCGGGGAGCTGTTTTTT